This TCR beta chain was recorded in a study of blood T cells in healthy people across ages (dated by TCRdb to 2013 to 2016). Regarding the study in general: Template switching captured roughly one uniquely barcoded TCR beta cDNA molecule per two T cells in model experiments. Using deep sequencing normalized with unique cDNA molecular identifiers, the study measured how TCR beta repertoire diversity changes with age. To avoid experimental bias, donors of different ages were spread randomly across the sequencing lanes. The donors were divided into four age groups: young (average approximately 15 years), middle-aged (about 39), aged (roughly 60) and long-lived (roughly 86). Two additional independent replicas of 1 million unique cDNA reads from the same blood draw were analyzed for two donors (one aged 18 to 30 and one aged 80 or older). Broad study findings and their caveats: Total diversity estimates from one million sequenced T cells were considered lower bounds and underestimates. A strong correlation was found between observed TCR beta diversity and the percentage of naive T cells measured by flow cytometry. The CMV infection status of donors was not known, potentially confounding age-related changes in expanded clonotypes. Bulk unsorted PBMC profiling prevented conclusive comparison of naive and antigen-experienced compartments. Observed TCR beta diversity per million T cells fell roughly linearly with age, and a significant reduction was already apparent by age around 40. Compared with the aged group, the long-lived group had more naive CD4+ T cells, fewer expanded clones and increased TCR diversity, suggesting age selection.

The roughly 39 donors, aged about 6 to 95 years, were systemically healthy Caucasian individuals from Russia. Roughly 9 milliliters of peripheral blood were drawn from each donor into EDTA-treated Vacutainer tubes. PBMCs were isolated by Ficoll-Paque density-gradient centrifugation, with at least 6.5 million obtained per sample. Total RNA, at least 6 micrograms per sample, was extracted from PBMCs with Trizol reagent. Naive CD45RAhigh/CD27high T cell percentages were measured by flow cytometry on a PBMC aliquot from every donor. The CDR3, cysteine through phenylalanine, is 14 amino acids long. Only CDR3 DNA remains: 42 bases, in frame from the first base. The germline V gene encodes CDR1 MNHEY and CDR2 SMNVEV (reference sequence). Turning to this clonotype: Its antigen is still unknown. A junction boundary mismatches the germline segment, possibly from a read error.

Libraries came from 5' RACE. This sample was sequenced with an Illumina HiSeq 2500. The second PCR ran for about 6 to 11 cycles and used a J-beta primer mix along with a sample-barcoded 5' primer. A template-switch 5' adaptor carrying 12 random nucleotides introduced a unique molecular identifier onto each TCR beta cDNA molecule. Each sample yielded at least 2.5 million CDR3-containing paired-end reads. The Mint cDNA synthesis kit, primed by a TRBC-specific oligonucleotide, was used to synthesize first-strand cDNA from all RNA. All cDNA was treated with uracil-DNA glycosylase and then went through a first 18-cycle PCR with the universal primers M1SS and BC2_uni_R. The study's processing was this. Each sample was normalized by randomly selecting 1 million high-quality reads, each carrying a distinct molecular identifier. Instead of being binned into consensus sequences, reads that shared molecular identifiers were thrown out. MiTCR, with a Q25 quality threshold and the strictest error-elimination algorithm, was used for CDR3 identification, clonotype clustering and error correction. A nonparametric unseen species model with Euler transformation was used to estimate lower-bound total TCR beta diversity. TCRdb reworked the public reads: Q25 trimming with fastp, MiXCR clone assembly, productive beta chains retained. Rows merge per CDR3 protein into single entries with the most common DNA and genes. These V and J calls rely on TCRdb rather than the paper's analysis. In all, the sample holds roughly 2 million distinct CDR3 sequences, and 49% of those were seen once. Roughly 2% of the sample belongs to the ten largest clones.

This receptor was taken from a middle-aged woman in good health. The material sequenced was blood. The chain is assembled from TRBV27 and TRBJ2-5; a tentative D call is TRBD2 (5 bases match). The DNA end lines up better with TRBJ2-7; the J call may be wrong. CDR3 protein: CTSRRVTWEHEQYF. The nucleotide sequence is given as TGTACCAGCCGCCGGGTGACATGGGAGCACGAGCAGTACTTC.